What follows is one TCR beta chain and its context. Its target antigen remains unknown. Base qualities are missing; no much larger clone stands one base away. The same CDR3 is also encoded by other DNA sequences in this sample. The sample originates from a study of CD8+ T cells in alopecia areata (dated by TCRdb to about 2018). Background on the whole study: Treated patients were enrolled in an open-label pilot trial of oral tofacitinib at 5 to 10 mg twice daily for moderate-to-severe alopecia areata. Tofacitinib was administered for 6 to 18 months, and 6 months of follow-up off drug were then conducted to assess delayed response and recurrence. For the treated patients, the SALT score, which quantifies what percentage of scalp surface area is affected, served as the measure of disease severity. The study used high-throughput TCRbeta sequencing to examine T cell clonal expansion in alopecia areata, in both the C3H/HeJ mouse model and human patients. In humans, TCRbeta sequencing was performed on scalp tissue and on sorted CD4+ and CD8+ peripheral blood T cells from healthy controls and from patients with patchy or totalis/universalis alopecia areata. Biopsies were taken from tofacitinib-treated patients at baseline and at 4 and 24 weeks of treatment, and a later scalp biopsy was taken in several of the tofacitinib-treated patients. Scalp clonality was compared across normal scalp (n=4), patchy alopecia areata scalp (n=8), and alopecia totalis/universalis scalp (n=8). RNA was extracted with the PAXgene miRNA kit for fixed scalp, the miRNeasy kit for PBMCs, and the RNeasy kit for mouse skin. TCRbeta CDR3 regions were amplified by immunoSEQ multiplex PCR with 35 Vbeta forward and 13 Jbeta reverse primers. Overall results and qualifications from the work: Resident alphabeta T cells in normal human skin are also sequenced, complicating scalp TCR repertoire analysis, unlike mouse skin dominated by gammadelta T cells. Because the treated cohort was small and had just a single nonresponder, larger studies are needed to establish links between baseline CD8+ expansion and response. Compared with normal scalp, lesional scalp had higher clonality and more expanded CD8+ clones, particularly in alopecia totalis/universalis, a pattern that suggests antigenic drive. Many expanded lesional clones were found to persist in scalp and blood during tofacitinib treatment, and relapse after treatment cessation may be partly explained by this persistence. TCR sequences shared between patients were less clear than in mice, possibly partly because of HLA diversity in the patient population. Tofacitinib significantly decreased scalp clonality and the number of expanded CD8+ clones among the top 100 scalp clones.

The sample's time point label is to be understood as: about 5 months on oral tofacitinib. What this sample's treatment or condition label stands for: oral pan-JAK inhibitor, 5-10 mg twice daily. Lesional scalp punch biopsies and peripheral blood were collected from alopecia areata patients. PBMCs were separated by density centrifugation and stained for CD3, CD4 and CD8, after which CD4+ and CD8+ T cells were sorted on a FACSAria. Including cysteine and phenylalanine, the CDR3 has 13 amino acids. Here the CDR3 DNA is all that survives: 39 bases in frame from base 1. Taken from the germline V gene (reference sequence), the CDR1 and CDR2 loops are GTSNPN and SVGIG. V ends up 0 bases short and J 5 bases short, with an unmatched junction base count of 1. The library was made by the immunoSEQ multiplex PCR assay. RNA was extracted from all samples and reverse transcribed into cDNA as template for TCR sequencing. First-strand cDNA was synthesized with SuperScript III using a 2:1 mix of oligo-dT and random hexamers. A synthetic immune receptor repertoire was used to measure amplification bias, and any remaining bias was corrected computationally. Under the source paper's analysis protocol: Raw reads were preprocessed to remove errors, and CDR3 was defined according to IMGT conventions as the region from the conserved cysteine to phenylalanine. Clonality was computed by normalizing Shannon entropy by log2 of the number of productive unique TCRs and subtracting the result from 1. Whether scalp clones were CD4 or CD8 was inferred by matching scalp TCRbeta sequences against CD4 and CD8 repertoires sorted from blood. Not all clones reach the TCRdb copy of this immuneACCESS table, which keeps in-frame sequences only. Checked studies attribute under half of the gap to unresolved V genes and leave the rest unexplained. That table gives V, J and clone size, and the DNA gave D and trimming. A total of over 95,000 clones appear in this sample, less than 70% of them only once. The ten largest make up under 3.5% of the sample.

This sequence uses TRBV30 and TRBJ1-5; 7 middle bases align to TRBD1. The clonotype was recovered from a human donor with alopecia areata. The sequenced sample was CD4+ T cells sorted from blood, obtained at week 24, from a patient treated with tofacitinib. The nucleotide sequence reads TGTGCCTGGAGTGTAACAGGGGATCAGCCCCAGCATTTT. It specifies CAWSVTGDQPQHF. Supplemented by the reference TRBV30 and TRBJ1-5 proteins around the CDR3, the complete variable domain is SQTIHQWPATLVQPVGSPLSLECTVEGTSNPNLYWYRQAAGRGLQLLFYSVGIGQISSEVPQNLSASRPQDRQFILSSKKLLLSDSGFYLCAWSVTGDQPQHFGDGTRLSIL.